This TCR beta chain was identified during a study of shared clonotypes between healthy human individuals. It was about 210 ng DNA, about 30,000 T cell genomes, that sorted-subset replicate PCRs used. This table comes from immunoSEQ multiplex PCR, and its TCRdb copy is limited to in-frame clones, with some not included. The table has a few million clones, 92% seen once. CDR1 is MDHEN and CDR2 is SYDVKM in the germline V gene. The CDR3 extends over 14 amino acids. V trimming: 6 bases; J trimming: 5 bases; junction bases outside the gene matches: 6. This clonotype was obtained from a man between 18 and 29 years old in good health. Some clones in this sample may be carry-over from other donors' samples. The chain is built from TRBV28 and TRBJ1-2, with 10 bases matching TRBD1. Sequencing was performed on naive CD4+ T cells from PBMCs. Described subset: CD45RA+ positively selected. The CDR3 coding sequence is TGTGCCAGCAGCACCGACAGGGGGCGATATGGCTACACCTTC. Its translation is CASSTDRGRYGYTF.